This T cell receptor (beta chain) is drawn from a study of T cell changes during pregnancy in multiple sclerosis. Trimming stripped 4 bases from V and 0 bases from J, with 13 bases between. CDR3 length: 16 residues. Germline V CDR1 and CDR2: MNHEY, SVGAGI. Generated by immunoSEQ multiplex PCR, the TCRdb table keeps only in-frame clones and is missing some. The sample consists of some 83,000 clones, roughly nine tenths of them appearing once. The material sequenced was PBMCs, taken in the first trimester of pregnancy. This clonotype was obtained from a female donor in good health, serving as a control in a pregnancy study. Some clones in this sample may be carry-over from other donors' samples. The chain has TRBV6-5 and TRBJ2-1; possibly TRBD2 for D (6 bases). Here the CDR3 DNA reads TGTGCCAGCAGTTTAGGAGCGGGCCTCTCCTACAATGAGCAGTTCTTC. This sequence encodes CASSLGAGLSYNEQFF.